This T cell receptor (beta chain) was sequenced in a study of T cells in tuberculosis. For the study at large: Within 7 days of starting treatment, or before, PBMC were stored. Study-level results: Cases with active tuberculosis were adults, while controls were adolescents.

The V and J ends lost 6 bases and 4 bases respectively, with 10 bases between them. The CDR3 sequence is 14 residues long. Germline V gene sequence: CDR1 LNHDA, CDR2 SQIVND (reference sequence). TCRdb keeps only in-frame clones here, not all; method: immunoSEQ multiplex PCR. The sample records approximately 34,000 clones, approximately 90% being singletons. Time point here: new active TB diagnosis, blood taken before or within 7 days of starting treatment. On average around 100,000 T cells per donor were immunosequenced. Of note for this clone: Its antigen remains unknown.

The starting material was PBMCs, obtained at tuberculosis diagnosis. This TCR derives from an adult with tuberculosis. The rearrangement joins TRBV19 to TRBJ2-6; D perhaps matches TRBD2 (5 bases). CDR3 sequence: CASRTVAGANVLTF. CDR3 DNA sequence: TGTGCCAGTAGGACCGTAGCGGGGGCCAACGTCCTGACTTTC.